Detailed here is one T cell receptor (beta chain). The data are from a study of technical replicates of blood from several donors. The protocol was immunoSEQ multiplex PCR, while the TCRdb copy is restricted to in-frame clones and leaves out a portion. The sample lists roughly 80,000 clones, about 89% occurring once. The TCR originated in a human donor in good health. The sequenced sample was T cells isolated from PBMCs.

The chain's CDR3 is CSVVISYEQYF. CDR3 in DNA: TGCAGCGTTGTCATCAGTTACGAGCAGTACTTC. The chain couples TRBV29-1 to TRBJ2-7; D is undetermined. This CDR3 region has 11 residues. Trimming cost V 4 bases and J 4 bases, with 8 bases left between them. CDR1 is SQVTM and CDR2 is ANQGSEA in the germline V gene.